This T cell receptor (beta chain) was captured in a study of tumor-infiltrating lymphocytes in primary liver carcinoma (dated by TCRdb to the late 2010s). Context from the whole study: The five patients, three men and two women aged 30 to 69 years, had hepatocellular carcinoma (four) or combined HCC and intrahepatic cholangiocarcinoma (one). For each liver tumor, the study sampled five regions along with adjacent normal tissue and blood, and applied TCRbeta repertoire sequencing, expression microarrays and whole-exome sequencing. Samples yielded roughly 3.5 to 7.13 million productive TCRbeta reads; read depth did not differ significantly between tissue types. A total of 35 specimens from 5 patients underwent TCRbeta repertoire sequencing, comprising about 25 tumor regions, 5 adjacent noncancerous liver tissues and 5 peripheral blood samples. The tumors of the five patients were staged as T1-T3 N0M0, with maximum diameters ranging from 4.2 to 10 cm. Technical replicate repertoires showed high reproducibility, with mean shared-clone rates roughly 0.87 and correlation coefficients above 0.95. Overall study outcomes, separate from this receptor: The study included only four to six patients, and the authors note findings should be validated in a larger study. A significantly larger repertoire fraction was made up by the top 250 clones in tumors than in blood (p = 0.039). Repertoire overlap was found to be higher between tumor regions (mean approximately 35%) than between tumor-adjacent (approximately 17%) or tumor-blood (around 15%) pairs, consistent with antigen-driven expansion. Because the samples were bulk and unsorted, CD4+ and CD8+ T cell repertoires could not be compared. Only the TCR beta chain was sequenced, so true repertoire diversity is likely underestimated because unpaired alpha chains were not captured.

Starting from 450 to 500 ng total RNA, TCRbeta-specific cDNA was produced by reverse transcription with a constant-region primer and ProtoScript II reverse transcriptase. TCRbeta libraries were built with three nested multiplex PCR rounds, a slightly modified ARM-PCR procedure. Multiplex TRBV1-TRBV30 forward primers and a Cbeta reverse primer were used in the first two PCR rounds, each of which was run for around 10 cycles. Sample barcodes and Illumina adapters were added in a final 25-cycle PCR with Deep VentR polymerase. Before sequencing, amplicons of 200-500 bp were gel-purified using a QIAquick gel extraction kit. The TCRbeta amplicons were sequenced with 250-bp paired-end reads on an Illumina HiSeq 2500. On the authors' methods: Reads were quality-trimmed with Trimmomatic v0.33, and paired reads were merged with FLASH v1.2.11 to recover full CDR3 sequences. V, D and J germline segments were assigned to the rearranged TCRbeta sequences by MiGEC v1.2.1b. VDJtools v1.0.0 computed clonotype statistics and Shannon-Wiener diversity indices. To cut down on sampling bias, every analysis after diversity analysis relied on just the 250 most abundant clonotypes from each sample. TCRdb cleaned the public reads at Q25 with fastp, built clones with MiXCR and kept in-frame beta chains. For every CDR3 protein sequence, its rows merge into one entry that carries the most common genes and DNA. The V and J calls were determined by TCRdb, not by the authors. The sample includes some 95,000 distinct CDR3 sequences, with approximately 68% observed a single time. The ten largest clones capture 27% of the sample.

Total RNA and DNA were co-extracted without cell sorting from approximately 20-30 mg of bulk tissue using the AllPrep DNA/RNA mini kit. Surgical resection was performed in China between November 2015 and early 2016 on about 5 patients with histopathologically diagnosed primary liver carcinoma. At the time of sampling, the patients had chronic HBV infection and had not received any treatment. Fresh tumor and adjacent tissue pieces were bisected, with one half stored in RNAlater at -80 degrees C and the other half sent for histology. This clonotype occurred once. The antigen it recognizes is unknown. One junction end does not reproduce the germline sequence, and a read error may be involved. CDR3 length: 18 amino acids, cysteine to phenylalanine. The kept DNA is CDR3 alone, 54 bases in frame from the first base. Taken from the germline V gene, the CDR1 and CDR2 loops are MNHNS and SASEGT.

The chain links TRBV6-1 with TRBJ2-3; the central 8 bases match TRBD2. The source is a man aged 40-49 years with primary liver carcinoma and hepatitis B virus infection. The sample comprised tumor-adjacent normal liver tissue. The CDR3: CASSGRGQLADYTDTHYF. The nucleotide sequence is TGTGCCAGCAGTGGAAGAGGGCAACTAGCGGATTACACAGATACGCACTATTTT.